These T cell receptor beta chains were read from a single sample in a study of blood T cell repertoires in COVID-19. Libraries were prepared by immunoSEQ multiplex PCR; TCRdb keeps only in-frame clonotypes and omits some of them. The sample comprises 250,000 to 300,000 clones, 75% to 90% of which are singletons, and 10% to 15% rests with the top ten. The source material was peripheral blood. All receptors come from an older woman with COVID-19, enrolled during active disease. CDR3s include the opening cysteine and the closing phenylalanine or tryptophan. A D gene is named only where the DNA matches it firmly. Clone size appears in some rows only: once, few, many, or a class for an expanded clone.

cdr3_aa cdr3_nt clone_size v_call d_call j_call
CASSLQGARGYTF TGTGCCAGCAGTCTACAGGGGGCGCGCGGCTACACCTTC NA TRBV28 TRBD1 TRBJ1-2
CAWSGVGALSGSPLHF TGTGCCTGGAGTGGGGTGGGGGCGCTATCTGGTTCACCCCTCCACTTT once TRBV30 NA TRBJ1-6
CASRKQGQPQHF TGTGCCAGCAGAAAACAGGGGCAGCCCCAGCATTTT few TRBV6-5 TRBD1 TRBJ1-5
CASSFDTNTEAFF TGTGCCAGCAGCTTCGACACGAACACTGAAGCTTTCTTT few TRBV7-7 NA TRBJ1-1
CASSHPRGGYYEQYF TGTGCCAGCAGCCACCCCCGGGGGGGATACTACGAGCAGTACTTC NA TRBV7-8 TRBD2 TRBJ2-7
CASSPPVSREQYF TGTGCCAGCTCACCACCGGTGAGTCGCGAGCAGTACTTC NA TRBV18 NA TRBJ2-7
CASSSPGLAGSGELFF TGTGCCAGCAGCTCACCGGGACTAGCAGGGTCCGGGGAGCTGTTTTTT few TRBV5-6 TRBD2 TRBJ2-2
CASSFVGDYGYTF TGTGCCAGCAGCTTCGTAGGGGACTATGGCTACACCTTC NA TRBV7-9 NA TRBJ1-2
CASSPGAGSYNEQFF TGTGCCAGCTCACCGGGCGCGGGGTCCTACAATGAGCAGTTCTTC NA TRBV18 NA TRBJ2-1
CASSAIVNTEAFF TGTGCCAGCAGTGCGATAGTGAACACTGAAGCTTTCTTT NA TRBV12-3/TRBV12-4 NA TRBJ1-1
CASSEGGGLPGYTF TGTGCCAGCAGTGAGGGGGGGGGACTCCCGGGCTACACCTTC once TRBV2 NA TRBJ1-2
CASSVETGLEAFF TGTGCCAGCAGTGTAGAAACAGGCCTTGAAGCTTTCTTT NA TRBV2 NA TRBJ1-1
CASSPTTGSYGYTF TGCGCCAGCAGCCCTACGACAGGGAGCTATGGCTACACCTTC NA TRBV4-3 TRBD1 TRBJ1-2
CASIPELDWNTEAFF TGTGCCAGCATCCCCGAGCTGGACTGGAACACTGAAGCTTTCTTT NA TRBV6-5 NA TRBJ1-1
CASSFSNTDTEAFF TGCGCCAGCAGCTTTTCAAACACAGACACTGAAGCTTTCTTT NA TRBV5-1 NA TRBJ1-1
CSGRDGNLQETQYF TGCAGCGGGCGGGACGGTAACCTCCAAGAGACCCAGTACTTC NA TRBV29-1 NA TRBJ2-5
CASSLEPGADTQYF TGCGCCAGCAGCTTGGAACCCGGGGCAGATACGCAGTATTTT NA TRBV5-1 NA TRBJ2-3
CASRRTNPYTEAFF TGTGCCAGCAGGCGGACAAACCCGTACACTGAAGCTTTCTTT NA TRBV27 NA TRBJ1-1
CASTPRNAREGAGSPETQYF TGTGCCAGCACCCCACGCAACGCACGGGAGGGGGCAGGCTCCCCGGAGACCCAGTACTTC NA TRBV21-1 NA TRBJ2-5
CAWSARVAKNIQYF TGTGCCTGGAGTGCCCGGGTAGCCAAAAACATTCAGTACTTC NA TRBV30 NA TRBJ2-4
CASSETARLEEKLFF TGTGCCAGCAGTGAAACAGCCAGGTTGGAAGAAAAACTGTTTTTT NA TRBV6-1 NA TRBJ1-4
CASSLQLALIYNEQFF TGTGCCAGCAGCTTACAACTAGCGTTAATCTACAATGAGCAGTTCTTC few TRBV7-9 TRBD2 TRBJ2-1
CASSVGGGNEQFF TGTGCCAGTAGTGTGGGAGGGGGGAATGAGCAGTTCTTC NA TRBV19 NA TRBJ2-1
CASSLQNNQPQHF TGTGCCAGTAGTTTACAGAACAATCAGCCCCAGCATTTT NA TRBV19 NA TRBJ1-5
CASSQPGQRYEAFF TGTGCCAGCAGCCAACCCGGACAGAGATATGAAGCTTTCTTT NA TRBV3-1/TRBV3-2 NA TRBJ1-1
CASSSTRIAGIDEQFF TGTGCCAGCAGCTCGACGAGGATAGCGGGGATCGATGAGCAGTTCTTC NA TRBV11-2 TRBD2 TRBJ2-1
CASSLAWTGGYEAFF TGTGCCAGCAGCTTGGCCTGGACAGGGGGCTATGAAGCTTTCTTT NA TRBV5-6 TRBD1 TRBJ1-1
CASSSPGDPPYEQYF TGTGCCAGCAGCTCCCCAGGTGATCCGCCCTACGAGCAGTACTTC NA TRBV7-8 NA TRBJ2-7
CAWTGGKRTREQYF TGTGCCTGGACAGGGGGCAAGAGAACTCGGGAGCAGTACTTC few TRBV30 TRBD1 TRBJ2-7
CASSLGQGPYNEQFF TGTGCCAGCAGTCTCGGACAGGGACCATACAATGAGCAGTTCTTC NA TRBV6-5 TRBD1 TRBJ2-1
CASSLAGANEQYF TGCGCCAGCAGCTTGGCAGGGGCGAACGAGCAGTACTTC NA TRBV5-1 NA TRBJ2-7
CASSPSDYPPTDTQYF TGTGCCAGCAGCCCATCTGACTACCCACCCACAGATACGCAGTATTTT NA TRBV7-6 NA TRBJ2-3
CASRSPTEQYF TGTGCCAGTAGATCCCCTACCGAGCAGTACTTC NA TRBV19 NA TRBJ2-7
CASSDPPWQRGRETQYF TGTGCCAGCAGTGATCCCCCTTGGCAGCGGGGGCGCGAGACCCAGTACTTC NA TRBV2 TRBD2 TRBJ2-5
CASSLTGSNQPQHF TGCGCCAGCAGTCTGACAGGGAGCAATCAGCCCCAGCATTTT NA TRBV10-2 TRBD1 TRBJ1-5
CASSGEGGARNSPLHF TGTGCCAGCAGCGGTGAAGGAGGGGCGAGGAATTCACCCCTCCACTTT NA TRBV9 NA TRBJ1-6
CASTQAGRAMSYEQYF TGTGCCAGCACGCAGGCCGGCAGGGCGATGTCCTACGAGCAGTACTTC NA TRBV2 NA TRBJ2-7
CASHDREESNQPQHF TGTGCCAGCCACGACAGGGAGGAAAGCAATCAGCCCCAGCATTTT NA TRBV28 TRBD1 TRBJ1-5
CASSLGQLSNQPQHF TGTGCCAGCAGCTTGGGACAGCTTAGCAATCAGCCCCAGCATTTT NA TRBV5-8 NA TRBJ1-5
CASSERRAKNIQYF TGTGCCAGCAGTGAGAGGAGGGCCAAAAACATTCAGTACTTC NA TRBV13 NA TRBJ2-4